Below, 26 T cell receptor beta chains from the same sample are listed, as sequenced in a study of regulatory T cells in long-lasting Graves disease. For TCR beta, libraries came from iRepertoire HTBI primers and Arm-PCR of CDR3 regions. TCRdb used MiXCR to reprocess the multiplex PCR reads, holding one entry per CDR3 protein. The sample records hundreds of thousands of distinct CDR3 sequences, 15% to 20% being singletons. Time point: newly diagnosed GD, antithyroid drugs for less than 3 months. Scientists built the TCR library using RNA that was extracted from PBMCs. These data were likewise used in another study, on T cells in Graves' hyperthyroidism and ophthalmopathy.

Sequencing was performed on peripheral blood mononuclear cells (PBMCs), taken at new diagnosis, from a patient treated with antithyroid drugs. The receptors were gathered from a woman aged 25 to 45 with Graves disease.

This clonotype was counted ten times or more. The chain has TRBV29-1 and TRBJ1-4, with no clear D. The CDR3 is made up of 11 amino acids. The germline V gene has CDR1 SQVTM and CDR2 ANQGSEA. Trimming took off 2 bases at V and 9 bases at J, with 7 bases between the two ends. The CDR3 region has the DNA TGCAGCGTTGAACAGTACAAAAAACTGTTTTTT. Protein sequence: CSVEQYKKLFF.

This clonotype was seen ten or more times. V usage is TRBV9 and J usage is TRBJ1-2; no definite D call. The CDR3 totals 13 residues. Germline CDR1 is SGDLS and CDR2 is YYNGEE. Trimming pared 3 bases from V and 4 bases from J, leaving 10 bases between. The chain's CDR3 is CASSGQEFYGYTF. CDR3 DNA sequence: TGTGCCAGCAGCGGGCAGGAGTTCTATGGCTACACCTTC.

This clonotype has at least ten counts. The chain couples TRBV27 to TRBJ2-7; D gene ambiguous. CDR1 and CDR2 from the germline V gene are MNHEY and SMNVEV (reference sequence). The CDR3 is made up of 15 amino acids. Trimming pared 2 bases from V and 5 bases from J, leaving 16 bases between. CDR3 loop: CASSLVPGEVNEQYF. In nucleotides, the CDR3 is TGTGCCAGCAGTTTAGTCCCGGGTGAGGTAAACGAGCAGTACTTC.

In its sample, this clonotype was seen many times. The rearrangement joins TRBV30 to TRBJ2-7; TRBD1 is a possible D gene (6 bases). The germline gives CDR1 GTSNPN, CDR2 SVGIG (reference sequence). V was cut by 2 bases and J by 5 bases, with 16 bases left in between. The CDR3 is 14 amino acids. The CDR3: CAWSPNRAVHEQYF. CDR3 DNA sequence: TGTGCCTGGAGTCCTAACAGGGCCGTCCACGAGCAGTACTTC. The whole variable domain, remainder taken from reference TRBV30 and TRBJ2-7, is SQTIHQWPATLVQPVGSPLSLECTVEGTSNPNLYWYRQAAGRGLQLLFYSVGIGQISSEVPQNLSASRPQDRQFILSSKKLLLSDSGFYLCAWSPNRAVHEQYFGPGTRLTVT.

In its sample, this clonotype was seen a few times. The chain links TRBV20-1 to TRBJ2-3; maybe TRBD1 (7 bases). Between the trimmed V and J ends, which lost 3 bases and 6 bases, there was a span of 13 bases. The germline V gene has CDR1 DFQATT and CDR2 SNEGSKA (reference sequence). The CDR3 covers 13 residues. The CDR3 loop is CSASSPGGDTQYF. In nucleotides, the CDR3 is TGCAGTGCTAGTTCCCCAGGGGGGGATACGCAGTATTTT.

The V call is TRBV5-1, the J call TRBJ2-3; 8 positions agree with TRBD1. The CDR3 sequence is 16 residues long. Germline trimming cut 4 bases from V and 3 bases from J; bases unmatched to any gene: 10. CDR1 is SGHRS, CDR2 YFSETQ, per germline. The CDR3 is CASSLAPGGATDTQYF. Written as DNA, the CDR3 is TGCGCCAGCAGCCTTGCCCCAGGGGGCGCGACAGATACGCAGTATTTT. Complete variable domain (other parts from reference TRBV5-1 and TRBJ2-3): KAGVTQTPRYLIKTRGQQVTLSCSPISGHRSVSWYQQTPGQGLQFLFEYFSETQRNKGNFPGRFSGRQFSNSRSEMNVSTLELGDSALYLCASSLAPGGATDTQYFGPGTRLTVL.

The chain employs TRBV30 and TRBJ1-5; unclear D gene. With 0 bases removed from V and 5 bases from J, the gap between germline ends came to 8 bases. Germline CDR1 GTSNPN, CDR2 SVGIG (reference sequence). This CDR3 has 13 amino acids. The CDR3 sequence: CAWSVSHDQPQHF. CDR3 DNA: TGTGCCTGGAGTGTCTCGCACGATCAGCCCCAGCATTTT.

Remarks on this clonotype: Since a far larger clone is one base different, this is likely a read error. The V gene is TRBV2, the J gene TRBJ2-3; D remains ambiguous. The end of the DNA fits TRBJ2-7 better, so the J call may be wrong. Germline V gives CDR1 SNHLY, CDR2 FYNNEI. This CDR3 is 13 amino acids long. The CDR3, as DNA: TGTGCCAGCAGTGAAGACAGAGGATACGAGCAGTACTTC. Translated: CASSEDRGYEQYF.

This chain uses TRBV19 with TRBJ2-5; TRBD1 matches at 8 bases. V lost 5 bases and J lost 5; bases outside the gene matches: 19. The CDR3 length is 18 residues. In germline, CDR1 is LNHDA, CDR2 SQIVND (reference sequence). CDR3: CASSPQRTGWGASETQYF. The CDR3 DNA reads TGTGCCAGTAGTCCACAACGGACAGGGTGGGGAGCCTCCGAGACCCAGTACTTC. Looking up the rest from reference TRBV19 and TRBJ2-5 gives the full variable domain: DGGITQSPKYLFRKEGQNVTLSCEQNLNHDAMYWYRQDPGQGLRLIYYSQIVNDFQKGDIAEGYSVSREKKESFPLTVTSAQKNPTAFYLCASSPQRTGWGASETQYFGPGTRLLVL.

This clonotype showed up many times. This chain connects TRBV12-3 or TRBV12-4 to TRBJ2-7; the match to TRBD1 covers 9 bases. Trimming took 6 bases from V and 4 from J; bases not matched to a gene: 13. There are 16 residues in the CDR3. DNA of the CDR3: TGTGCCAGCAGCCTCAGCCCCGGGACAGGGTTGTACGAGCAGTACTTC. Residues: CASSLSPGTGLYEQYF.

This clonotype has at least ten counts. This chain uses TRBV12-3 or TRBV12-4 with TRBJ2-3; 15 bases agree with TRBD2. V shed 5 bases, J shed 8 bases, and the junction held 11 bases outside the gene matches. The CDR3 runs 17 residues. Here the CDR3 reads CASSEGGLAGGSGTQYF. The CDR3 DNA is TGTGCCAGCAGTGAGGGGGGACTAGCGGGAGGATCGGGTACGCAGTATTTT.

The CDR3 loop reads CASSVSGTSSYNEQFF. The CDR3 DNA is TGTGCCAGCAGCGTATCCGGGACTAGCAGTTACAATGAGCAGTTCTTC. The chain combines TRBV9 with TRBJ2-1, with 9 bases identical to TRBD2. CDR1 and CDR2 from the germline V gene are SGDLS and YYNGEE. With 1 base clipped from V and 4 bases from J, the junction kept 6 bases outside the gene matches. The CDR3 has 16 amino acids.

This clonotype was counted ten times or more. The chain uses TRBV28 and TRBJ1-2, with 9 nucleotides matching TRBD1. Per the germline V gene, CDR1 is MDHEN and CDR2 is SYDVKM. V lost 3 bases to trimming and J lost 7 bases; unmatched junction nucleotides: 3. The CDR3 length is 13 residues. This CDR3 is CASSLGQGVGYTF. The CDR3 DNA reads TGTGCCAGCAGTTTGGGACAGGGTGTTGGCTACACCTTC.

Ten or more counts support this clonotype. The rearrangement links TRBV15 to TRBJ2-3, with D unclear. Germline lookup yields CDR1 LNHNV and CDR2 YYDKDF (reference sequence). The length of the CDR3 is 13 residues. Trimming shortened V by 0 bases and J by 10 bases, and 11 bases separated the two germline ends. This CDR3 reads CATSRDLLPSQYF. DNA for the CDR3: TGTGCCACCAGCAGAGATCTCTTGCCGTCGCAGTATTTT.

The chain uses TRBV20-1 and TRBJ2-4; D uncertain. Germline V gene sequence: CDR1 DFQATT, CDR2 SNEGSKA (reference sequence). The CDR3 length is 18 residues. Deletions cut 2 bases from V and 0 bases from J, with 20 bases between. CDR3 coding DNA: TGCAGTGCTAGAAGTGACATTACCCAAACATTAGCCAAAAACATTCAGTACTTC. As protein: CSARSDITQTLAKNIQYF.

This clonotype was seen only a few times. The gene calls are TRBV5-5 and TRBJ1-4; weak D call: TRBD1 (5 bases). The CDR3 loop spans 15 amino acids. Trimming removed 2 bases from V and 2 bases from J, with 10 bases in between. Germline lookup yields CDR1 SGHKS and CDR2 YYEKEE (reference sequence). In nucleotides, the CDR3 is TGTGCCAGCAGCTTTGGGGGGTCGACTAATGAAAAACTGTTTTTT. Amino acids: CASSFGGSTNEKLFF.

Only a few counts were recorded for this clonotype. J is TRBJ2-5 and V is TRBV12-3 or TRBV12-4; TRBD1 matches at 9 bases. Losses at the gene ends were 3 bases for V and 2 bases for J; bases not matched to a gene: 4. CDR3 length: 15 amino acids. The chain's CDR3 is CASSFRGQGQETQYF. The CDR3 region has the DNA TGTGCCAGCAGTTTCCGCGGACAGGGGCAAGAGACCCAGTACTTC.

This clonotype showed up many times. This rearrangement joins TRBV2 to TRBJ1-4; maybe TRBD1 (5 bases). V was shortened by 7 bases and J by 8 bases, with 14 bases between the two germline ends. The germline CDR1 and CDR2 sequences are SNHLY and FYNNEI. The CDR3 covers 13 residues. The CDR3 DNA follows: TGTGCCAGCACGGGAATGGAGGGGGAAAAACTGTTTTTT. As protein: CASTGMEGEKLFF.

Many counts were recorded for this clonotype. V and J are TRBV7-9 and TRBJ1-4, with a tentative D call TRBD1 (5 bases). Trimming shortened V by 7 bases and J by 8 bases, and 14 bases separated the two germline ends. The germline V gene encodes CDR1 SEHNR and CDR2 FQNEAQ (reference sequence). This CDR3 has 13 residues. The CDR3 spells CASNTGPGEKLFF. The DNA for the CDR3 is TGTGCCAGCAACACAGGCCCCGGCGAAAAACTGTTTTTT.

The table lists this clonotype with many counts. V usage is TRBV29-1 and J usage is TRBJ1-1; D unclear. The CDR3 runs 13 residues. Trimming shortened V by 0 bases and J by 1 base, and 6 bases separated the two germline ends. Germline-derived CDR1 and CDR2 are SQVTM and ANQGSEA. The CDR3 DNA reads as TGCAGCGTTGAAGATCGGCGGAACACTGAAGCTTTCTTT. It translates to CSVEDRRNTEAFF.

The table lists this clonotype with many counts. CDR3 region: CASSDWGPKTEAFF. The DNA of the CDR3 is TGTGCCAGCAGTGATTGGGGCCCGAAGACTGAAGCTTTCTTT. The rearrangement uses TRBV2 and TRBJ1-1, with D maybe TRBD1 (5 bases). Trimming removed 3 bases from V and 5 bases from J, with 13 bases in between. The CDR3 runs 14 residues. Germline lookup yields CDR1 SNHLY and CDR2 FYNNEI.

CDR3 in DNA: TGCAGTGCTAGGGTCGGCCACCGGGGGGAAAAACTGTTTTTT. Encoded protein: CSARVGHRGEKLFF. The chain is built from TRBV20-1 and TRBJ1-4, with a weak D call TRBD1 (5 bases). Germline CDR1 and CDR2: DFQATT and SNEGSKA (reference sequence). This CDR3 is 14 amino acids long. V was clipped by 3 bases and J by 8 bases, with 16 bases between them.

This clonotype turned up a few times. CDR3 DNA sequence: TGTGCCAGCGATAGCGGCTACGAGCAGTACTTC. Encoded protein: CASDSGYEQYF. J is TRBJ2-7 and V is TRBV28; possible D gene TRBD2, 6 bases. Germline CDR1 MDHEN, CDR2 SYDVKM. The V end was cut by 8 bases, the J end by 3 bases, with 8 bases between. CDR3 length equals 11 residues.

This clonotype was observed many times. The chain links TRBV5-1 to TRBJ1-1, with D maybe TRBD1 (6 bases). The CDR3 has 15 amino acids. Germline V gene sequence: CDR1 SGHRS, CDR2 YFSETQ. Between the trimmed V and J ends, which lost 0 bases and 5 bases, there was a span of 14 bases. In DNA, the CDR3 is TGCGCCAGCAGCTTGGGACAGGCCATGGGGACTGAAGCTTTCTTT. As protein: CASSLGQAMGTEAFF. The variable domain in full, with the rest retrieved from reference TRBV5-1 and TRBJ1-1, is KAGVTQTPRYLIKTRGQQVTLSCSPISGHRSVSWYQQTPGQGLQFLFEYFSETQRNKGNFPGRFSGRQFSNSRSEMNVSTLELGDSALYLCASSLGQAMGTEAFFGQGTRLTVV.

This clonotype has only a few counts. The genes are TRBV30 and TRBJ2-5; TRBD1 matches 9 bases. The V gene's germline CDR1 is GTSNPN and CDR2 SVGIG (reference sequence). After removal of 6 bases from V and 7 bases from J, the junction contained 12 bases not matched to a gene. The CDR3 extends over 14 amino acids. DNA for the CDR3: TGTGCCTGCTCCAGGACAGGGGCGGAAGGGACCCAGTACTTC. Translation: CACSRTGAEGTQYF.

This clonotype has ten or more counts. The rearrangement links TRBV6-2 or TRBV6-3 to TRBJ2-7; D possibly corresponds to TRBD2 (6 bases). Germline V gene data show CDR1 as MNHEY and CDR2 as SVGEGT. Between the trimmed V and J ends, which lost 5 bases and 4 bases, there was a span of 18 bases. The CDR3 covers 15 residues. The CDR3 is CASSKAGTGGYEQYF. The CDR3 DNA reads as TGTGCCAGCAGTAAAGCCGGGACCGGAGGGTACGAGCAGTACTTC.